The sequence of this T cell receptor beta chain was determined in a study of T cells in localized non-small cell lung cancer. With regard to this clone: Its antigen is not identified.

Whole-study results and caveats: Median roughly 57 top-100 tumor clones were shared with paired adjacent lung. Of the tissues analyzed, uninvolved adjacent lung showed maximal T cell clonality, greater than tumor. Because only a single region of the tumor was sequenced, heterogeneity remains possible.

The table came from immunoSEQ multiplex PCR; TCRdb's copy has only in-frame clones and leaves some out. This table has 9,500 to 11,000 clones, roughly four fifths appearing once. The material sequenced was peripheral blood mononuclear cells, taken before any cancer treatment. This receptor was identified in a female donor over 55 with stage II lung adenocarcinoma.

CDR3 nucleotide sequence: TGCAGCGTTGTTATCTCAGGCGCTGAAGCTTTCTTT. Translated: CSVVISGAEAFF. This sequence joins TRBV29-1 and TRBJ1-1; no clear D. Trimming removed 4 bases from V and 6 bases from J, with 12 bases in between. Germline CDR1 SQVTM, CDR2 ANQGSEA. CDR3 length: 12 residues.